Each of the 18 T cell receptor beta chains below was sequenced from the same sample in a study of sequential checkpoint blockade in melanoma. Profiling relied on immunoSEQ multiplex PCR, and the TCRdb table lists in-frame clones only, not all of them. The table records around 6,800 clones, 20% to 25% of them present only once. As for treatment: randomized to nivolumab then ipilimumab (arm A) or the reverse (arm B). The sequencing used tumor tissue (inferred from file names), collected from a patient given nivolumab and ipilimumab in sequence. The receptors shown here come from a human donor with melanoma.

Only a few counts were recorded for this clone. The J gene is TRBJ1-5, the V gene TRBV10-3; 7 bases fit TRBD1. The CDR3 loop spans 14 amino acids. The J segment lost 7 bases and the V segment lost 2 bases, leaving 5 bases of the junction unmatched. Per germline, CDR1 ENHRY and CDR2 SYGVKD. The CDR3 loop reads CAISERGGGQPQHF. The CDR3 DNA reads TGTGCCATCAGTGAGAGAGGGGGCGGGCAGCCCCAGCATTTT.

This chain joins TRBV19 and TRBJ1-1; TRBD1 matches 7 bases. CDR1 is LNHDA, CDR2 SQIVND, per germline (reference sequence). The CDR3 extends over 19 amino acids. V was clipped by 3 bases and J by 0 bases; unmatched bases: 16. CDR3 sequence (DNA): TGTGCCAGTAGTATTCTCGTCGGGGGACAGTCAATCATGAACACTGAAGCTTTCTTT. Translation gives CASSILVGGQSIMNTEAFF.

This clone has ten or more counts. The chain combines TRBV9 with TRBJ2-6, with no clear D. The CDR3 sequence is 16 residues long. Germline lookup yields CDR1 SGDLS and CDR2 YYNGEE. Trimming shortened V by 5 bases and J by 0 bases, and 12 bases separated the two germline ends. For the CDR3, the DNA is TGTGCCAGCAGTTCGGCAGGTGGCTCTGGGGCCAACGTCCTGACTTTC. Translating it yields CASSSAGGSGANVLTF.

V usage is TRBV6-7 and J usage is TRBJ2-5; D unresolved. TRBV6-7 is identified as an open reading frame with a role that is uncertain. CDR3 length equals 11 residues. V was shortened by 0 bases and J by 7 bases, with 3 bases between the two germline ends. CDR3 sequence: CASSYSGTQYF. CDR3 nucleotide sequence: TGTGCCAGCAGTTACTCAGGGACCCAGTACTTC.

The chain recombines TRBV29-1 with TRBJ2-5; tentatively, D is TRBD1 or TRBD2 (6 bases each). The CDR3 is 12 residues long. Trimming cost V 7 bases and J 2 bases, with 11 bases left between them. Germline loops: CDR1 SQVTM, CDR2 ANQGSEA. CDR3: CSGRGAQETQYF. In DNA, the CDR3 is TGCAGCGGAAGGGGGGCGCAAGAGACCCAGTACTTC.

This clone was seen many times. The CDR3 DNA is TGTGCCAGCACCCTAGTAGCGGGATACAATGAGCAGTTCTTC. It encodes CASTLVAGYNEQFF. V gene TRBV11-3 combines with J gene TRBJ2-1; TRBD2 matches at 8 bases. The germline CDR1 and CDR2 sequences are SGHNT and YENEEA. Losses at the gene ends were 7 bases for V and 4 bases for J; bases not matched to a gene: 6. This CDR3 comprises 14 residues.

The chain combines TRBV5-1 with TRBJ2-7; 12 nucleotides align to TRBD2. Per the germline V gene, CDR1 is SGHRS and CDR2 is YFSETQ. V shed 4 bases, J shed 6 bases, and the junction held 14 bases outside the gene matches. The CDR3 extends over 17 amino acids. CDR3 DNA: TGCGCCAGCAGCGCGGAGGCTAGCGGGAGGGCCATTCTCGAGCAGTACGTC. Its translation is CASSAEASGRAILEQYV.

The chain is built from TRBV15 and TRBJ2-1; maybe TRBD2 (5 bases). Germline V gene lookup returns CDR1 LNHNV and CDR2 YYDKDF (reference sequence). V was shortened by 3 bases and J by 0 bases, with 9 bases between the two germline ends. The CDR3 is 15 residues long. The CDR3: CATSRGRSSYNEQFF. DNA for the CDR3: TGTGCCACCAGCAGGGGGAGAAGCTCCTACAATGAGCAGTTCTTC. The full variable domain, its missing parts supplied by reference TRBV15 and TRBJ2-1, is DAMVIQNPRYQVTQFGKPVTLSCSQTLNHNVMYWYQQKSSQAPKLLFHYYDKDFNNEADTPDNFQSRRPNTSFCFLDIRSPGLGDTAMYLCATSRGRSSYNEQFFGPGTRLTVL.

This clone was seen only once. V is TRBV5-1 and J is TRBJ2-4; 7 bases agree with TRBD2. The germline V gene has CDR1 SGHRS and CDR2 YFSETQ. The CDR3 covers 19 residues. With V trimmed by 3 bases and J by 0 bases, 15 bases remained unmatched. Here the CDR3 reads CASSSSGASGGLAKNIQYF. The DNA of the CDR3 is TGCGCCAGCAGCTCCTCCGGGGCTAGCGGAGGACTAGCCAAAAACATTCAGTACTTC. The full variable domain, rest sourced from reference TRBV5-1 and TRBJ2-4, is KAGVTQTPRYLIKTRGQQVTLSCSPISGHRSVSWYQQTPGQGLQFLFEYFSETQRNKGNFPGRFSGRQFSNSRSEMNVSTLELGDSALYLCASSSSGASGGLAKNIQYFGAGTRLSVL.

This clone was detected only a few times. This chain joins TRBV10-2 and TRBJ2-2, with 7 bases matching TRBD2. Germline CDR1 and CDR2: WSHSY and SAAADI. This CDR3 is 15 amino acids long. The V segment lost 4 bases and the J segment 4 bases; nucleotides outside the gene matches: 6. CDR3 protein: CASSGPGLLTGELFF. CDR3 bases: TGCGCCAGCAGTGGTCCGGGACTACTCACCGGGGAGCTGTTTTTT.

The V and J genes are TRBV6-8 and TRBJ2-7; 8 positions match TRBD1. V was clipped by 8 bases and J by 3 bases; unmatched bases: 12. The CDR3 loop spans 15 amino acids. In germline, CDR1 is MNHGY, CDR2 SAAAGT. This chain's CDR3 is CASGTGTGNSYEQYV. In DNA form, the CDR3 reads TGTGCCAGCGGAACCGGGACAGGAAACAGCTACGAGCAGTACGTC.

The chain joins TRBV30 to TRBJ2-1, with TRBD2 as a possible D gene (5 bases). V dropped 1 base and J dropped 4 bases, with 8 bases sitting between them. The CDR3 contains 13 residues. The germline gives CDR1 GTSNPN, CDR2 SVGIG (reference sequence). The CDR3 DNA follows: TGTGCCTGGAGTGGTACGGGATACAATGAGCAGTTCTTC. This sequence encodes CAWSGTGYNEQFF.

V is TRBV6-8 and J is TRBJ2-5; 7 bases line up with TRBD2. CDR3 size: 15 residues. V lost 6 bases, J lost 0 bases, and 7 bases stayed unmatched. Germline CDR1 reads MNHGY; CDR2 reads SAAAGT. The CDR3 loop is CASSRGTTDQETQYF. CDR3 in DNA: TGTGCCAGCAGCCGCGGGACTACCGACCAAGAGACCCAGTACTTC.

The chain has TRBV5-1 and TRBJ1-1; D gene uncertain. The V end lost 0 bases, the J end lost 5 bases, and 17 bases lay between the germline ends. From germline, CDR1 is SGHRS and CDR2 YFSETQ. The CDR3 covers 16 residues. CDR3 amino acids: CASSLVSTLLRTEAFF. The CDR3 DNA is TGCGCCAGCAGCTTGGTGTCAACACTACTGCGGACTGAAGCTTTCTTT.

This clone has ten or more counts. The chain has TRBV11-3 and TRBJ2-1; 8 bases are a match to TRBD1. The trim removed 1 base at V and 8 bases at J, leaving 7 bases unmatched. The CDR3 has 15 amino acids. Germline CDR1 reads SGHNT; CDR2 reads YENEEA. The CDR3 DNA reads as TGTGCCAGCAGCTTAGGGGAGAACAGGGGGGATGAGCAGTTCTTC. Amino acid sequence: CASSLGENRGDEQFF.

The J gene is TRBJ2-1, the V gene TRBV6-8; 8 nucleotides line up with TRBD1. Trimming took 10 bases from V and 5 from J; bases not matched to a gene: 10. The CDR3 sequence is 14 residues long. From germline, CDR1 is MNHGY and CDR2 SAAAGT. CDR3 bases: TGTGCCATCACCGGGACAGGTCTCAACAATGAGCAGTTCTTC. Its translation is CAITGTGLNNEQFF.

This clone was detected only a few times. V gene TRBV11-3 combines with J gene TRBJ1-1; no clear D. V was clipped by 3 bases and J by 0 bases, with 11 bases between them. CDR1 is SGHNT, CDR2 YENEEA, per germline. The CDR3 contains 15 residues. The CDR3 DNA is TGTGCCAGCAGCTTCGTCCCAACCATGAACACTGAAGCTTTCTTT. It is translated as CASSFVPTMNTEAFF. Complete variable domain (other parts from reference TRBV11-3 and TRBJ1-1): EAGVVQSPRYKIIEKKQPVAFWCNPISGHNTLYWYLQNLGQGPELLIRYENEEAVDDSQLPKDRFSAERLKGVDSTLKIQPAELGDSAVYLCASSFVPTMNTEAFFGQGTRLTVV.

V is TRBV5-1 and J is TRBJ2-3, with D unclear. The V gene's germline CDR1 is SGHRS and CDR2 YFSETQ. This CDR3 has 14 residues. Trimming cost V 0 bases and J 5 bases, with 10 bases left between them. CDR3 DNA: TGCGCCAGCAGCTTGGACGTCATAGGAGATACGCAGTATTTT. It translates to CASSLDVIGDTQYF.